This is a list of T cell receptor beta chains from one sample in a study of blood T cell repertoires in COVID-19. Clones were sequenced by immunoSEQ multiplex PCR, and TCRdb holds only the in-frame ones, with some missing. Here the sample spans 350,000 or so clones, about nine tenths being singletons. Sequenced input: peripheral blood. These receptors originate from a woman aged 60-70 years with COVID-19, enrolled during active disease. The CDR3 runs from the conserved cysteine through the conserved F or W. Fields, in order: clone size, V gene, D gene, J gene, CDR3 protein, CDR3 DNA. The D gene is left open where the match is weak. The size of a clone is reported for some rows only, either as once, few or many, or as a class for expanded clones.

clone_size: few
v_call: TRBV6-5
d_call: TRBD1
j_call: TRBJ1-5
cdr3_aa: CASLGQNSNQPQHF
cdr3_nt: TGTGCCAGCCTGGGACAGAATAGCAATCAGCCCCAGCATTTT

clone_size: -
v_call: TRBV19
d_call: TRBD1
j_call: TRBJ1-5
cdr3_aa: CASSQGVYGNQPQHF
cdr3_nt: TGTGCCAGTAGTCAGGGGGTTTACGGAAATCAGCCCCAGCATTTT

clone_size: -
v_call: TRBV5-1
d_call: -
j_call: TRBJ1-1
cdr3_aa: CASSADSSNTEAFF
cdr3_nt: TGCGCCAGCAGCGCGGACAGTTCGAACACTGAAGCTTTCTTT

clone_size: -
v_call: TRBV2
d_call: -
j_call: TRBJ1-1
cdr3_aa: CASSHPRGGNTEAFF
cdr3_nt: TGTGCCAGCAGTCATCCACGGGGGGGAAACACTGAAGCTTTCTTT

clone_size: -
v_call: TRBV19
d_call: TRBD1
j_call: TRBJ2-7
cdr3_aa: CASGSRTGGRYEQYF
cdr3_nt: TGTGCCAGTGGTTCGAGGACAGGGGGCAGGTACGAGCAGTACTTC

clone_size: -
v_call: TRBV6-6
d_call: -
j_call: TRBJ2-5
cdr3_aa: CASRSLGQGRETQYF
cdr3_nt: TGTGCCAGCAGATCCCTCGGGCAGGGGAGAGAGACCCAGTACTTC

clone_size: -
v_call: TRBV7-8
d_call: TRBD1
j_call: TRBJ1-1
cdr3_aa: CASSWGQGGTEAFF
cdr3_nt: TGTGCCAGCAGCTGGGGACAGGGAGGCACTGAAGCTTTCTTT

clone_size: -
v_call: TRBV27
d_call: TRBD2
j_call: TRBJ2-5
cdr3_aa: CASSLGKTGGPGETQYF
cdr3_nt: TGTGCCAGCAGTTTAGGGAAAACGGGGGGGCCAGGAGAGACCCAGTACTTC

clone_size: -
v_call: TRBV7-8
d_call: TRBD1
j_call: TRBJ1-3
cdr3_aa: CASSLWTGDTIYF
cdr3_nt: TGTGCCAGCAGCTTGTGGACAGGGGACACCATATATTTT

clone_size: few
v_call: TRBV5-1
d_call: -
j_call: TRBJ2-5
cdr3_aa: CASSSDGGRPGETQYF
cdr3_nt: TGCGCCAGCAGCTCGGACGGGGGAAGGCCGGGGGAGACCCAGTACTTC

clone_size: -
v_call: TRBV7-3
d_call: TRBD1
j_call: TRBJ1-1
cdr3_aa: CASRQGKNTEAFF
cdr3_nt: TGTGCCAGCCGACAGGGAAAAAACACTGAAGCTTTCTTT

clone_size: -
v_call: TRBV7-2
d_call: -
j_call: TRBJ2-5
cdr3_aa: CASSIPPGETQYF
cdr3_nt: TGTGCCAGCAGCATCCCACCGGGGGAGACCCAGTACTTC

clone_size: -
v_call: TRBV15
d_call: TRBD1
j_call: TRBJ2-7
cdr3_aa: CATSEYPGTGEYEQYF
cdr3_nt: TGTGCCACCAGCGAATATCCCGGGACAGGGGAGTACGAGCAGTACTTC

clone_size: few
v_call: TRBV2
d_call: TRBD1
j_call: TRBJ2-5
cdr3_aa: CASSIGQGGQTQYF
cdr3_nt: TGTGCCAGCAGCATCGGACAGGGTGGGCAGACCCAGTACTTC

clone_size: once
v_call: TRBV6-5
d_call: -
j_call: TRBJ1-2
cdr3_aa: CASSRTAYRGYTF
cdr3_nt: TGTGCCAGCAGTCGGACAGCTTATCGGGGCTACACCTTC

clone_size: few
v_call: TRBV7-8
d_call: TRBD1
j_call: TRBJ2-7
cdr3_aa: CASSGHGTGPYEQYF
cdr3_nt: TGTGCCAGCAGCGGACACGGGACAGGGCCCTACGAGCAGTACTTC

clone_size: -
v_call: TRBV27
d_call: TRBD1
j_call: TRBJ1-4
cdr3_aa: CASSSWTGEEKLFF
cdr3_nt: TGTGCCAGCAGTTCCTGGACAGGGGAGGAAAAACTGTTTTTT

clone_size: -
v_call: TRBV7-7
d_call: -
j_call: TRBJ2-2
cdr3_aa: CASSPDQVAGELFF
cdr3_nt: TGTGCCAGCAGCCCAGACCAGGTGGCCGGGGAGCTGTTTTTT

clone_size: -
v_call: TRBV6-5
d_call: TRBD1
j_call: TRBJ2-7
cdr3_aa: CASSYRDRGSYEQYF
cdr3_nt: TGTGCCAGCAGTTACAGGGACAGGGGCTCCTACGAGCAGTACTTC

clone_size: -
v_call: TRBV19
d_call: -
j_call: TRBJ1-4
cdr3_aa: CASTKREFHGEKLFF
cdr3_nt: TGTGCCAGTACAAAACGAGAGTTTCATGGTGAAAAACTGTTTTTT

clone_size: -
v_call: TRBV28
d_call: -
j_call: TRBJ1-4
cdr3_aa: CASSGYRVANEKLFF
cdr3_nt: TGTGCCAGCAGTGGATACAGGGTGGCTAATGAAAAACTGTTTTTT

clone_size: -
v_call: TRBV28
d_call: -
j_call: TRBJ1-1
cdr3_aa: CASSLTYASAGSALRPEAFF
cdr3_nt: TGTGCCAGCAGTTTAACGTACGCTTCGGCAGGGTCGGCTTTGCGACCTGAAGCTTTCTTT

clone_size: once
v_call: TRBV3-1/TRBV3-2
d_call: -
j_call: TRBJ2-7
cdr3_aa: CASSQGLLIYEQYF
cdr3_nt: TGTGCCAGCAGCCAAGGACTATTGATCTACGAGCAGTACTTC

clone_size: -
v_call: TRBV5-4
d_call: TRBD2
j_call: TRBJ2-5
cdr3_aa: CASSLTSAPGQETQYF
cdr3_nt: TGTGCCAGCAGCTTGACTAGCGCTCCTGGGCAAGAGACCCAGTACTTC

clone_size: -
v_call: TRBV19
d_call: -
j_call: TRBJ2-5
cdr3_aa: CASSMGGGAVETQYF
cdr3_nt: TGTGCCAGTAGTATGGGTGGGGGGGCCGTCGAGACCCAGTACTTC

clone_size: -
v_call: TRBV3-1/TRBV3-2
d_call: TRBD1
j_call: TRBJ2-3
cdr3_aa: CASSPGDRAADTQYF
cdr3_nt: TGTGCCAGCAGCCCCGGGGACAGGGCCGCAGATACGCAGTATTTT

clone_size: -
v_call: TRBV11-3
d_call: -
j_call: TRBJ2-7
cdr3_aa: CASSLVGRGHEQYF
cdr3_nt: TGTGCCAGCAGCTTAGTCGGCAGAGGTCACGAGCAGTACTTC

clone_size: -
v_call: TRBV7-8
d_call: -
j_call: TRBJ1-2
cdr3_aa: CASSPDTGPYGYTF
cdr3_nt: TGTGCCAGCAGCCCAGACACAGGCCCTTATGGCTACACCTTC

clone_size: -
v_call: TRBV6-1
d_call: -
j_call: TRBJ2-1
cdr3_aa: CASSEELGVGDEQFF
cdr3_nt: TGTGCCAGCAGTGAAGAGTTAGGGGTCGGCGATGAGCAGTTCTTC

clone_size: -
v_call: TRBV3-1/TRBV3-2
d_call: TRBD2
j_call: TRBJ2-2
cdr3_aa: CASSPGRGARGELFF
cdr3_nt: TGTGCCAGCAGCCCCGGGAGGGGAGCGAGAGGGGAGCTGTTTTTT

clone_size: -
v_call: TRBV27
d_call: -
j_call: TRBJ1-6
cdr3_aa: CASSPPSLSSYNSPLHF
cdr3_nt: TGTGCCAGTTCTCCTCCATCCTTGAGCTCCTATAATTCACCCCTCCACTTT

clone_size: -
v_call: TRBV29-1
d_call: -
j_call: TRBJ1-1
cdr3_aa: CSVQRGGVGTEAFF
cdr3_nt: TGCAGCGTCCAACGCGGGGGGGTGGGCACTGAAGCTTTCTTT

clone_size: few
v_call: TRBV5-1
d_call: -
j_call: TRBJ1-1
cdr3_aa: CASSLLLHRGMNTEAFF
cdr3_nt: TGCGCCAGCAGCTTGCTTCTTCACCGGGGGATGAACACTGAAGCTTTCTTT

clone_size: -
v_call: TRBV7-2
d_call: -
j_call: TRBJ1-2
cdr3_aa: CASSLADMGAGGYTF
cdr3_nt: TGTGCCAGCAGCTTAGCGGATATGGGGGCAGGGGGCTACACCTTC

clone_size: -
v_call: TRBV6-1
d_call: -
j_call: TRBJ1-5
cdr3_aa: CASSEAGGNQPQHF
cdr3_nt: TGTGCCAGCAGTGAAGCGGGAGGCAATCAGCCCCAGCATTTT

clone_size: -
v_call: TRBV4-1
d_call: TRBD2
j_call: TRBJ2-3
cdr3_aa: CASSQDRTSGVSDTQYF
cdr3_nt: TGCGCCAGCAGCCAAGATAGGACTAGCGGGGTTTCAGATACGCAGTATTTT

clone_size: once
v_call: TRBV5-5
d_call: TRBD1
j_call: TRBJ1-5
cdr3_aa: CASSQDRGRNQPQHF
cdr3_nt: TGTGCCAGCAGTCAGGACAGGGGTCGGAATCAGCCCCAGCATTTT

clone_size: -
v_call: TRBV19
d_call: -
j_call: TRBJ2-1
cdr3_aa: CASSFGRGEQFF
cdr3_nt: TGTGCCAGTAGTTTTGGACGGGGTGAGCAGTTCTTC

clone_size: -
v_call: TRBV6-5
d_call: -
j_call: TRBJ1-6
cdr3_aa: CASSRGGSSPLHF
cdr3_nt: TGTGCCAGCAGTCGGGGGGGCAGCTCACCCCTCCACTTT

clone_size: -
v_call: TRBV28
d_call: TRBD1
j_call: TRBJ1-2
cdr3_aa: CASSPRTGTYGYTF
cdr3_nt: TGTGCCAGCAGTCCCCGGACAGGGACCTATGGCTACACCTTC

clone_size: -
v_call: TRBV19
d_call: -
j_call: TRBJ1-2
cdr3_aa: CASSMGGIRYGYTF
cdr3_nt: TGTGCCAGTAGTATGGGGGGGATACGCTATGGCTACACCTTC

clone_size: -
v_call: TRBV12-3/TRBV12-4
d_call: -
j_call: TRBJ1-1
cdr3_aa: CASTLIRNTEAFF
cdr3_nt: TGTGCCAGCACCCTTATTCGGAACACTGAAGCTTTCTTT

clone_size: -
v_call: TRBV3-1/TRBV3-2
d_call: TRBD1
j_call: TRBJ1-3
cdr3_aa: CASSPSNTGGTGNTIYF
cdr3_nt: TGTGCCAGCAGCCCCTCCAACACAGGGGGCACGGGAAACACCATATATTTT

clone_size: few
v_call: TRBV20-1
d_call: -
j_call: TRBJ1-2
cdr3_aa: CSASDPGRANYGYTF
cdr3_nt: TGCAGTGCTAGTGATCCAGGGCGCGCTAACTATGGCTACACCTTC

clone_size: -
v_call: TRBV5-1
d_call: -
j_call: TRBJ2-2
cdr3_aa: CASSLSTENTGELFF
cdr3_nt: TGCGCCAGCAGCTTATCGACAGAGAACACCGGGGAGCTGTTTTTT

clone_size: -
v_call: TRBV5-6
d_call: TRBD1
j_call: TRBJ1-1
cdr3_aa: CASRRRTGLNTEAFF
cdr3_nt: TGTGCCAGCAGACGACGGACAGGCTTGAACACTGAAGCTTTCTTT

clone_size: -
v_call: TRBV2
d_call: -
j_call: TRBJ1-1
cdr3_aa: CASSEARWSPRPEAFF
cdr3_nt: TGTGCCAGCAGTGAAGCCCGGTGGAGCCCCCGCCCTGAAGCTTTCTTT

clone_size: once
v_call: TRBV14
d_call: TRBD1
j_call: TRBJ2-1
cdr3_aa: CASSQLPGQGTDEQFF
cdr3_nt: TGTGCCAGCAGCCAACTACCGGGACAGGGGACCGATGAGCAGTTCTTC

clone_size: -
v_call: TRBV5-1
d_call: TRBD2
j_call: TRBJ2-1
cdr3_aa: CASATSGGPNNEQFF
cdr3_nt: TGCGCCAGCGCCACTAGCGGGGGGCCCAACAATGAGCAGTTCTTC

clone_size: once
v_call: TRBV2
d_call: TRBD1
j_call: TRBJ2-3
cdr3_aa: CASSGDRVQDTQYF
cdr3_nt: TGTGCCAGCAGTGGGGACAGGGTACAAGATACGCAGTATTTT

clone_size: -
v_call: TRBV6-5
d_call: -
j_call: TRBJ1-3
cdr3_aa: CASTPGGPGNTIYF
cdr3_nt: TGTGCCAGCACCCCCGGCGGGCCTGGAAACACCATATATTTT

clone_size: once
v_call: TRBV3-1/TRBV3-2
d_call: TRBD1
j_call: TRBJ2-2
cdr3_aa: CASSQERQGWFPGELFF
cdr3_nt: TGTGCCAGCAGCCAAGAGAGACAGGGTTGGTTCCCCGGGGAGCTGTTTTTT

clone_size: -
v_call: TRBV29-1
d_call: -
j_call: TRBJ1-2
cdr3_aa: CSVEDGAGPWYGYTF
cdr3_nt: TGCAGCGTTGAAGATGGGGCAGGGCCCTGGTATGGCTACACCTTC

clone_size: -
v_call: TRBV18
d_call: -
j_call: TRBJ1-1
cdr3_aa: CASSPGQATEAFF
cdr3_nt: TGTGCCAGCTCACCGGGGCAGGCCACTGAAGCTTTCTTT

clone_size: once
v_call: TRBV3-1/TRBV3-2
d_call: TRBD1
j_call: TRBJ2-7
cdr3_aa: CASSREPGQGSEQYF
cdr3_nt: TGTGCCAGCAGCCGAGAGCCCGGACAGGGGTCGGAGCAGTACTTC

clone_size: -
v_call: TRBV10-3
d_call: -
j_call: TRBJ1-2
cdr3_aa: CAISPGRDIYGYTF
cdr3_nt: TGTGCCATCAGTCCCGGCAGGGATATCTATGGCTACACCTTC

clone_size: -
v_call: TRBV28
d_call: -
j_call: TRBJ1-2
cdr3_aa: CASSNWLTAVYGYTF
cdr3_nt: TGTGCCAGCAGTAATTGGTTGACAGCAGTCTATGGCTACACCTTC

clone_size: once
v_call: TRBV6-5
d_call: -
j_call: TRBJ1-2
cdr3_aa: CASIKTRGGADGYTF
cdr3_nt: TGTGCCAGCATTAAAACCCGGGGAGGGGCAGATGGCTACACCTTC

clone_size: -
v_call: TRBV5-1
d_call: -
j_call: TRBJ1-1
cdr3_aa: CASSSAPGNTEAFF
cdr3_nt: TGCGCCAGCAGCTCCGCCCCGGGGAACACTGAAGCTTTCTTT

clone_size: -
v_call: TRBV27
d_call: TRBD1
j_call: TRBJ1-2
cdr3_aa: CASSLLGTGGRSGYTF
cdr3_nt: TGTGCCAGCAGTCTACTCGGGACAGGGGGAAGGAGCGGCTACACCTTC